This TCR beta chain was documented in a study of shared clonotypes between healthy human individuals. Method: immunoSEQ multiplex PCR; TCRdb's copy keeps in-frame clones and lacks some. The table has some 2,500,000 clones, roughly 93% seen once; the top ten hold roughly 0.39%. The CDR3 sequence is 16 residues long. The V and J ends lost 1 base and 3 bases respectively, with 14 bases between them. CDR1 is SGHDT, CDR2 YYEEEE, per germline. The receptor was isolated from a man between 18 and 35 years old in good health. Some clones in this sample may be carry-over from other donors' samples. This chain joins TRBV5-6 and TRBJ2-1, with no clear D. The sequenced material came from naive CD4+ T cells from PBMCs. Specified subset: CD45RA+ positively selected. DNA for the CDR3: TGTGCCAGCAGCTTGAGTTCGCAGTCTTTCTACAATGAGCAGTTCTTC. Translation: CASSLSSQSFYNEQFF.